These T cell receptor beta chains were read from a single sample in a study of human T cells and chemical hapten exposure. TCRdb itself ran the RACE reads through MiXCR, one entry per CDR3 protein. The repertoire holds approximately 96,000 distinct CDR3 sequences, with 9.3% as singletons. Sequencing was performed on whole blood, taken in connection with sensitization to the hapten diphenylcyclopropenone (DPC). All receptors derive from a woman aged 40 to 50 with alopecia areata. Some clones in this sample may be carry-over from other donors' samples. CDR3s include the opening cysteine and the closing phenylalanine or tryptophan. The D gene is left open where the match is weak. Only some rows state a clone size, as once, few, many or a class for expanded clones.

>NA|13|TRBV6-6|NA|TRBJ2-7
TGTGCCAGCAGTCACGGGACCTACGAGTTCCAGTACTTC
CASSHGTYEFQYF
>many|12|TRBV28|NA|TRBJ2-7
TGTGCCAGCATTTCCGGGTCCCACGAGCAGTACTTC
CASISGSHEQYF
>many|15|TRBV10-3|NA|TRBJ2-1
TGTGCCATCAGTGAGTCGTCAGGGTTGGTCAATGAGCAGTTCTTC
CAISESSGLVNEQFF
>many|14|TRBV10-3|TRBD2|TRBJ2-7
TGTGCCATCAGTGAAGGAGCGGGAGGGTACGAGCAGTACTTC
CAISEGAGGYEQYF
>NA|14|TRBV6-6|NA|TRBJ2-2
TGTGCCAGCAGTTATTCCATTTACACCGGGGAGCTGTTTTTT
CASSYSIYTGELFF
>many|13|TRBV19|NA|TRBJ2-1
TGTGCCAGTAGTAAGAATCTCGCAAATGAGCAGTTCTTC
CASSKNLANEQFF
>NA|13|TRBV30|TRBD2|TRBJ2-3
TGTGCCTGGTCTAGCGGGAGCACAGATACGCAGTATTTT
CAWSSGSTDTQYF
>few|15|TRBV13|TRBD1|TRBJ2-5
TGTGCCAGCAGCTTACGGGACAGGGGGCTGGAGACCCAGTACTTC
CASSLRDRGLETQYF
>many|14|TRBV7-6|NA|TRBJ2-5
TGTGCCAGCAGCTTACCGGGTTACCAAGAGACCCAGTACTTC
CASSLPGYQETQYF
>few|13|TRBV29-1|NA|TRBJ1-1
TGCAGCGCCAGAAACGGAATGAACACTGAAGCTTTCTTT
CSARNGMNTEAFF
>NA|14|TRBV9|NA|TRBJ2-7
TGTGCCAGCAGCGCTGGGGACCGGCCCTACGAGCAGAACTTC
CASSAGDRPYEQNF
>NA|13|TRBV29-1|NA|TRBJ2-7
TGCAGCGGCAGACGGGACGCCAAGACGGAGCAGTACTTC
CSGRRDAKTEQYF
>few|12|TRBV7-2|NA|TRBJ2-7
TGTGCCAGCAGCTTAAGGCTCCACGAGCAGTACTTC
CASSLRLHEQYF
>NA|15|TRBV4-1|NA|TRBJ2-7
TGCGCCAGCAGCCAAGGGGCAGGGCTGGGATACGAGCAGTACTTC
CASSQGAGLGYEQYF
>NA|13|TRBV6-1|NA|TRBJ2-7
TGTGCCAACTCACGGACGGATTCCTACGAGCAGTACTTC
CANSRTDSYEQYF
>few|13|TRBV6-5|NA|TRBJ2-1
TGTGCCAGCAGTTACTCGATTATCAATGAGCAGTTCTTC
CASSYSIINEQFF
>NA|13|TRBV6-5|NA|TRBJ1-5
TGTGCCAGCAGTTACGGGGGAAATCAGCCCCAGCATTTT
CASSYGGNQPQHF
>many|12|TRBV29-1|NA|TRBJ2-5
TGCAGCGGAACTAGGGGAGAAGAGACCCAGTACTTC
CSGTRGEETQYF
>NA|13|TRBV24-1|NA|TRBJ1-2
TGTGCCACCAGTGATAAGGGCGGCTATGGCTACACCTTC
CATSDKGGYGYTF
>many|16|TRBV7-9|TRBD2|TRBJ2-1
TGTGCCAGCAGCTATATCGCTAGCGGGAATCGCAATGAGCAGTTCTTC
CASSYIASGNRNEQFF
>few|13|TRBV5-4|TRBD1|TRBJ2-5
TGTGCCAGCAGCCTCCAGGGGGCCGAGACCCAGTACTTC
CASSLQGAETQYF
>NA|15|TRBV20-1|TRBD2|TRBJ2-5
TGCAGTGCTAGGCCTTTCAGCGGGGGACAAGAGACCCAGTACTTC
CSARPFSGGQETQYF
>few|20|TRBV27|TRBD1|TRBJ1-6
TGTGCCAGCAGGTCCGGGACAGGCGCTTCACCGAGCTCCTATAATTCACCCCTCCACTTT
CASRSGTGASPSSYNSPLHF
>few|17|TRBV18|TRBD1|TRBJ2-7
TGTGCCAGCTCACCGCCCGCCCTGGGACAGGGAGTCCACGAGCAGTACTTC
CASSPPALGQGVHEQYF
>many|15|TRBV28|TRBD2|TRBJ2-7
TGTGCCAGCAGATCCCGGGACTACAACTCCTACGAGCAGTACTTC
CASRSRDYNSYEQYF
>NA|12|TRBV29-1|TRBD1|TRBJ2-7
TGCAGCGTTGGGGACAGGGGGTACGAGCAGTACTTC
CSVGDRGYEQYF
>NA|13|TRBV5-6|NA|TRBJ2-1
TGTGCCAGCAGCGGGCCCGGGAACAATGAGCAGTTCTTC
CASSGPGNNEQFF
>few|16|TRBV11-2|NA|TRBJ1-6
TGTGCCAGCAGCCCGGTTGGGGGACGCAGAAATTCACCCCTCCACTTT
CASSPVGGRRNSPLHF
>once|11|TRBV2|NA|TRBJ2-5
TGTGCCAGCAGTGAAAAAGAGACCCAGTACTTC
CASSEKETQYF
>many|13|TRBV6-4|NA|TRBJ2-3
TGTGCCAGCAGTGAAGGGACTACAGATACGCAGTATTTT
CASSEGTTDTQYF
>many|13|TRBV24-1|TRBD2|TRBJ2-3
TGTGCCACCAGTGGGGTAGCGGGAGATACGCAGTATTTT
CATSGVAGDTQYF
>NA|16|TRBV27|NA|TRBJ2-1
TGTGCCAGCAGTTTATGGGCCAAGAGGGACTACAATGAGCAGTTCTTC
CASSLWAKRDYNEQFF
>many|14|TRBV7-2|NA|TRBJ2-7
TGTGCCAGCAGCTTGACAGATGTCTCCTACGAGCAGTACTTC
CASSLTDVSYEQYF
>many|13|TRBV7-8|NA|TRBJ2-2
TGTGCCAGCAGCTTAGAGACCCGTCGGGAGCTGTTTTTT
CASSLETRRELFF
>NA|16|TRBV12-3/TRBV12-4|TRBD1|TRBJ1-5
TGTGCCAGCAGTTTACAGGGGGCGCTGAGCAATCAGCCCCAGCATTTT
CASSLQGALSNQPQHF
>many|15|TRBV28|TRBD1|TRBJ1-6
TGTGCCAGCAGTCCACCGGGACAGAATAATTCACCCCTCCACTTT
CASSPPGQNNSPLHF
>few|15|TRBV6-6|NA|TRBJ1-5
TGTGCCAGCAGACCGGGACAATTTAGCAATCAGCCCCAGCATTTT
CASRPGQFSNQPQHF
>NA|16|TRBV4-1|TRBD1|TRBJ2-7
TGCGCCAGCAGCCAAGATCCCGGGGACAGATTCTACGAGCAGTACTTC
CASSQDPGDRFYEQYF
>many|13|TRBV30|NA|TRBJ1-5
TGTGCCTGGAGTGTACAGGGTAATCAGCCCCAGCATTTT
CAWSVQGNQPQHF
>few|14|TRBV14|NA|TRBJ2-3
TGTGCCAGCAGCCCGAGGGCGGTCACAGATACGCAGTATTTT
CASSPRAVTDTQYF
>few|16|TRBV6-2/TRBV6-3|TRBD2|TRBJ2-7
TGTGCCAGCAGTTACTCGAGGGGGACTAGCGCCTACGAGCAGTACTTC
CASSYSRGTSAYEQYF
>NA|15|TRBV27|TRBD1|TRBJ2-7
TGTGCCAGCAGTTCCCGGGACAGCAATTCCTACGAGCAGTACTTC
CASSSRDSNSYEQYF
>many|14|TRBV28|NA|TRBJ2-7
TGTGCCAGCAGTCCGGGACTTTTCCTAGGCGAGCAGTACTTC
CASSPGLFLGEQYF
>NA|16|TRBV7-9|TRBD2|TRBJ2-7
TGTGCCAGCAGCCCGAGACTAGCGGGAGGGCCTAGCGAGCAGTACTTC
CASSPRLAGGPSEQYF
>NA|15|TRBV9|NA|TRBJ2-7
TGTGCCAGCAGCGTTACTCCAGAGGGGAGATACGAGCAGTACTTC
CASSVTPEGRYEQYF
>many|17|TRBV15|TRBD2|TRBJ2-3
TGTGCCACCAGCAGAGATGCTCCTAGCGGCCGTGGGGGGTTGGAGTATTTT
CATSRDAPSGRGGLEYF
>few|16|TRBV20-1|NA|TRBJ2-3
TGCAGTGCTTCCCCGGCCTGGCGGACTAGCACAGATACGCAGTATTTT
CSASPAWRTSTDTQYF
>NA|15|TRBV27|TRBD1|TRBJ1-1
TGTGCCAGCAGTACTCCTGGGACAGGGTGGTCTGAAGCTTTCTTT
CASSTPGTGWSEAFF
>many|15|TRBV29-1|NA|TRBJ1-2
TGCAGCGTTGAAGGTCGACAGATCACTAACTATGGCTACACCTTC
CSVEGRQITNYGYTF
>few|15|TRBV18|NA|TRBJ2-7
TGTGCCAGCTCACCCCAGGGGAGGGGGGAGTACGAGCAGTACTTC
CASSPQGRGEYEQYF
>few|12|TRBV28|TRBD1|TRBJ1-1
TGTGCCAGCATTAGGACAGGCACTGAAGCTTTCTTT
CASIRTGTEAFF
>many|15|TRBV7-6|NA|TRBJ2-2
TGTGCCAGCAGCTTAGGGGTAGCCAAGGACTGGGAGCTGTTTTTT
CASSLGVAKDWELFF
>many|16|TRBV5-6|TRBD1|TRBJ2-7
TGTGCCAGCACCAAACCGCATCCTGACAGGGTGGGAGAGCAGTACTTC
CASTKPHPDRVGEQYF
>few|15|TRBV7-2|NA|TRBJ1-6
TGTGCCAGCAGCTTAACAGACTATATTTATTCACCCCTCCACTTT
CASSLTDYIYSPLHF